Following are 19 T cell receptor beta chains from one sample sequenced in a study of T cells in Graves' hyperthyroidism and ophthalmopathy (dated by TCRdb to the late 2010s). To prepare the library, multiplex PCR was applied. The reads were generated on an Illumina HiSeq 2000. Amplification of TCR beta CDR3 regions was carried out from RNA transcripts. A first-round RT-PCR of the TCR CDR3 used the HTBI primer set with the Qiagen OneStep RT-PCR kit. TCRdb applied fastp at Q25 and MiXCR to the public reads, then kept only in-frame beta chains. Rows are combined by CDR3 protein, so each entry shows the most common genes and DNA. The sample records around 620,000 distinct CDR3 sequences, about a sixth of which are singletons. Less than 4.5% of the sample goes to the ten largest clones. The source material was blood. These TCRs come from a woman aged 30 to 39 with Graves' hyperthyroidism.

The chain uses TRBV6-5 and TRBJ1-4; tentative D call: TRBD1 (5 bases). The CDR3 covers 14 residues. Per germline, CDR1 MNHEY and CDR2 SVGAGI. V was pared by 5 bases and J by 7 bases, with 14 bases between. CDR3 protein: CASSNGVGGEKLFF. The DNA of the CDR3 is TGTGCCAGCAGTAATGGGGTGGGGGGTGAAAAACTGTTTTTT.

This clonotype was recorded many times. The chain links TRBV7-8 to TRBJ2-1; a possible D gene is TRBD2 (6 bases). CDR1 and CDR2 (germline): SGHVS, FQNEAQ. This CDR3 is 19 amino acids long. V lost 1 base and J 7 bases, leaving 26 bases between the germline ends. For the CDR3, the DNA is TGTGCCAGCAGCTTAGGCCCTGGGGGACTCGCACCAGGACTTAATGAGCAGTTCTTC. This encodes CASSLGPGGLAPGLNEQFF.

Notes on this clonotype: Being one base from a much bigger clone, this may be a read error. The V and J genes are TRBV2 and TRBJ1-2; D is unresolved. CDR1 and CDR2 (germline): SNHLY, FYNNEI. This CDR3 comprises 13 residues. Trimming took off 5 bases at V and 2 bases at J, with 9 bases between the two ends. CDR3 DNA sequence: TGTGCCAGCAGTACCGACGGGAACTATGGCTACACCTTC. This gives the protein CASSTDGNYGYTF.

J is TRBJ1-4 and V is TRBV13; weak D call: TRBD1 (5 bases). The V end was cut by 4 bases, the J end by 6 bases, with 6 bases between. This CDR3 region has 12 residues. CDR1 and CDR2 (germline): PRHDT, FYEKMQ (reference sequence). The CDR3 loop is CASSSGYEKLFF. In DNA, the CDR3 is TGTGCCAGCAGCTCAGGGTATGAAAAACTGTTTTTT.

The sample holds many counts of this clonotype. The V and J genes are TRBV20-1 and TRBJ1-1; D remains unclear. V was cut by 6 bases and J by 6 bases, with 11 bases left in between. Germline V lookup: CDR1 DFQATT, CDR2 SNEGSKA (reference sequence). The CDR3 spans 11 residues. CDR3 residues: CSAPLVAEAFF. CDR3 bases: TGCAGTGCCCCACTGGTCGCTGAAGCTTTCTTT.

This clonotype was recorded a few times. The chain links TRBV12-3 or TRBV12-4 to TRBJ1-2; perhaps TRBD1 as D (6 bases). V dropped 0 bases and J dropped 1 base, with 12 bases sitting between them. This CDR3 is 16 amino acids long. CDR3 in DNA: TGTGCCAGCAGTTTAGCGTACAGGACAGTTAACTATGGCTACACCTTC. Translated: CASSLAYRTVNYGYTF.

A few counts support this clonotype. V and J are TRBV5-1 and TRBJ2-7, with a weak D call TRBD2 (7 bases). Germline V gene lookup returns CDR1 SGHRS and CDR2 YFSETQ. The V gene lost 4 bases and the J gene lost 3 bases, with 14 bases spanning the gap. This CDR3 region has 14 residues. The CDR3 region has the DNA TGCGCCAGCAGCAACGATAGGGGGGGCTACGAGCAGTACTTC. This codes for CASSNDRGGYEQYF. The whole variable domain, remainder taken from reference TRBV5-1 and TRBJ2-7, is KAGVTQTPRYLIKTRGQQVTLSCSPISGHRSVSWYQQTPGQGLQFLFEYFSETQRNKGNFPGRFSGRQFSNSRSEMNVSTLELGDSALYLCASSNDRGGYEQYFGPGTRLTVT.

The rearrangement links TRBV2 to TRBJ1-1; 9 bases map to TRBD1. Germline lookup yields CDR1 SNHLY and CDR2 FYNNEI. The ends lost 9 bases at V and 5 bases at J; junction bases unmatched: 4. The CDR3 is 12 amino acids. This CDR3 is CARSQGATEAFF. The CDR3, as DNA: TGTGCCAGGTCACAGGGGGCAACTGAAGCTTTCTTT. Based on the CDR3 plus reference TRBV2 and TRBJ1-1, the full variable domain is EPEVTQTPSHQVTQMGQEVILRCVPISNHLYFYWYRQILGQKVEFLVSFYNNEISEKSEIFDDQFSVERPDGSNFTLKIRSTKLEDSAMYFCARSQGATEAFFGQGTRLTVV.

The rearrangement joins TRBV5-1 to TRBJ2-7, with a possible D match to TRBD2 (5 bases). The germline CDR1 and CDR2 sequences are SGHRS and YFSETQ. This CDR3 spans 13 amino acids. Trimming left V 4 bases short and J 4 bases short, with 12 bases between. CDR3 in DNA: TGCGCCAGCAGCCGGGGAGAGCTTTACGAGCAGTACTTC. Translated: CASSRGELYEQYF.

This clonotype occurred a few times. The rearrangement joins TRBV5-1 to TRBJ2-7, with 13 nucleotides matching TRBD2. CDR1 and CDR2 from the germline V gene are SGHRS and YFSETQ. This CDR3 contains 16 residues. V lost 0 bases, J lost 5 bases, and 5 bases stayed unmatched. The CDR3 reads CASSLGTSGRANEQYF. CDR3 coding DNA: TGCGCCAGCAGCTTGGGCACTAGCGGGAGGGCTAACGAGCAGTACTTC.

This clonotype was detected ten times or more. The CDR3 protein is CASSAITGTLLNEQFF. The CDR3 DNA follows: TGTGCCAGCAGTGCCATCACAGGTACTCTGTTGAATGAGCAGTTCTTC. The rearrangement joins TRBV28 to TRBJ2-1; a possible D gene is TRBD1 (5 bases). Germline V gene data show CDR1 as MDHEN and CDR2 as SYDVKM. The ends were cut back, 5 bases at V and 7 bases at J, with 21 bases in the middle. The length of the CDR3 is 16 residues.

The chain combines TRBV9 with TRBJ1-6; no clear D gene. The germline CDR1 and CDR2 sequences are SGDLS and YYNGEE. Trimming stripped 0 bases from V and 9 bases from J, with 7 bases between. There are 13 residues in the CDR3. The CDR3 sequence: CASSVDLSSPLHF. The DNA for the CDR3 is TGTGCCAGCAGCGTAGACCTCAGTTCACCCCTCCACTTT. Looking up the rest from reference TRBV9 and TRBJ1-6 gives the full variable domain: DSGVTQTPKHLITATGQRVTLRCSPRSGDLSVYWYQQSLDQGLQFLIQYYNGEERAKGNILERFSAQQFPDLHSELNLSSLELGDSALYFCASSVDLSSPLHFGNGTRLTVT.

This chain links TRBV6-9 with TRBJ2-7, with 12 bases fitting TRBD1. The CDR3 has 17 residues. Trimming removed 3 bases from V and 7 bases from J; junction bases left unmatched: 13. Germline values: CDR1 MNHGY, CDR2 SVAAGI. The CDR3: CASSYNSPGQGALEQYF. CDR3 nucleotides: TGTGCCAGCAGTTACAATTCTCCGGGACAGGGGGCGCTTGAGCAGTACTTC.

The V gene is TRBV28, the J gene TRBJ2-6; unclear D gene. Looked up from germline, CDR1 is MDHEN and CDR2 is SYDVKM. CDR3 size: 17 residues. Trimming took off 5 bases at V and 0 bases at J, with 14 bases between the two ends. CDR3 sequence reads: CASSHVVVTSGANVLTF. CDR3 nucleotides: TGTGCCAGCAGTCATGTTGTGGTGACCTCTGGGGCCAACGTCCTGACTTTC.

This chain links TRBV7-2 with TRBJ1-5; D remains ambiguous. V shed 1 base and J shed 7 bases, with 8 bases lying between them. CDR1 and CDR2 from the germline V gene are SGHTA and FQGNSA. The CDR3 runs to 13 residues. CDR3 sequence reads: CASSLVTEQPQHF. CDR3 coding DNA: TGTGCCAGCAGCTTAGTAACGGAACAGCCCCAGCATTTT.

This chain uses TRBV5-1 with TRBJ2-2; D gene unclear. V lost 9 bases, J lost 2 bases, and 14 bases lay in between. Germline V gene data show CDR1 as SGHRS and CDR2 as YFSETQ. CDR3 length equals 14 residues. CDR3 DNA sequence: TGCGCCAACCTCCGGGTCCTTAACACCGGGGAGCTGTTTTTT. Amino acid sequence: CANLRVLNTGELFF.

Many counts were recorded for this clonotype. The CDR3 loop reads CASSEYGMGTGRTEAFF. DNA for the CDR3: TGTGCCAGCAGTGAATATGGGATGGGTACAGGGCGGACTGAAGCTTTCTTT. This rearrangement joins TRBV25-1 to TRBJ1-1; D is possibly TRBD1 (6 bases). Trimming shortened V by 0 bases and J by 5 bases, and 19 bases separated the two germline ends. Germline V CDR1 and CDR2: MGHDK, SYGVNS. This CDR3 has 17 amino acids.

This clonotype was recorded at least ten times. CDR3 in DNA: TGTGCCAGCGGGGGTGGGGCCGAGCATTGGGCCAACGTCCTGACTTTC. It codes for CASGGGAEHWANVLTF. V and J are TRBV6-1 and TRBJ2-6; the D gene could be TRBD1 or TRBD2 (5 bases each). Trimming cost V 8 bases and J 5 bases, with 19 bases left between them. The germline V gene encodes CDR1 MNHNS and CDR2 SASEGT. This CDR3 is built from 16 residues.

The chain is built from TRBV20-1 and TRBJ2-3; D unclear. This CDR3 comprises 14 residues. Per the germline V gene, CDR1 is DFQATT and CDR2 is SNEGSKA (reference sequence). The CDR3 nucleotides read TGCGCCCTCTCGGCGTTCCAGGGCACAGATACGCAGTATTTT. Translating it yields CALSAFQGTDTQYF.